The 29 T cell receptor beta chains below were found in one sample sequenced in a study of CD4+ T cells in melanoma. Generated by immunoSEQ multiplex PCR, the TCRdb table keeps only in-frame clones and is missing some. The sample includes some 150,000 clones, over 90% seen only once; the top ten take 1.5%. The source is a human donor with melanoma.

The J gene is TRBJ1-1, the V gene TRBV14; 7 positions agree with TRBD1. The CDR3 loop spans 14 amino acids. The ends lost 0 bases at V and 10 bases at J; junction bases unmatched: 8. Germline V gene lookup returns CDR1 SGHDN and CDR2 FVKESK. In DNA form, the CDR3 reads TGTGCCAGCAGCCAAGATAAGGGGGCCGGTGGAGCTTTCTTT. Amino acids: CASSQDKGAGGAFF.

This clone was seen a single time. The V gene is TRBV18, the J gene TRBJ2-5; the match to TRBD2 covers 9 bases. The J segment lost 2 bases and the V segment lost 1 base, leaving 5 bases of the junction unmatched. Germline V gene data show CDR1 as KGHSH and CDR2 as LQKENI. The CDR3 has 16 residues. The DNA of the CDR3 is TGTGCCAGCTCACCACGTGGGACTAGCCTACAAGAGACCCAGTACTTC. This codes for CASSPRGTSLQETQYF.

V is TRBV7-9 and J is TRBJ2-7; D is possibly TRBD2 (5 bases). With 5 bases removed from V and 6 bases from J, the gap between germline ends came to 20 bases. CDR1 SEHNR and CDR2 FQNEAQ come from the germline V gene (reference sequence). This CDR3 has 15 residues. The CDR3 is CASSPGMALVFEQYF. The CDR3 DNA reads TGTGCCAGCAGCCCCGGGATGGCCCTAGTCTTCGAGCAGTACTTC.

The rearrangement joins TRBV27 to TRBJ1-2; D uncertain. The V gene lost 3 bases and the J gene lost 7 bases, with 12 bases spanning the gap. Germline-derived CDR1 and CDR2 are MNHEY and SMNVEV (reference sequence). The CDR3 extends over 13 amino acids. CDR3 bases: TGTGCCAGCAGTTTTTCGGGTCTTGGTGGCTACACCTTC. This gives the protein CASSFSGLGGYTF.

V and J are TRBV5-1 and TRBJ1-2; 7 bases line up with TRBD1. Trimming took 2 bases from V and 1 from J; bases not matched to a gene: 2. This CDR3 contains 14 residues. Germline CDR1 is SGHRS and CDR2 is YFSETQ. The CDR3 loop reads CASSFTGVNYGYTF. The CDR3 DNA reads TGCGCCAGCAGCTTTACAGGGGTTAACTATGGCTACACCTTC.

The chain has TRBV18 and TRBJ2-5; 8 positions agree with TRBD1. There are 14 residues in the CDR3. J lost 3 bases, V lost 4 bases, and 4 bases had no gene match. Germline lookup yields CDR1 KGHSH and CDR2 LQKENI. The CDR3 DNA sequence: TGTGCCAGCTCACTTTGGACAGGGAAAGAGACCCAGTACTTC. The encoded protein is CASSLWTGKETQYF.

The chain couples TRBV6-6 to TRBJ1-5; D call uncertain. Per germline, CDR1 MNHNY and CDR2 SVGAGI (reference sequence). CDR3 length: 15 residues. V dropped 4 bases and J dropped 2 bases, with 12 bases sitting between them. Here the CDR3 DNA reads TGTGCCAGCAGTTTTAAAGGGAGGGGCAATCAGCCCCAGCATTTT. Protein: CASSFKGRGNQPQHF.

The chain employs TRBV7-2 and TRBJ2-5, with 9 bases aligning to TRBD2. This CDR3 spans 15 amino acids. CDR1 SGHTA and CDR2 FQGNSA come from the germline V gene. J gave up 4 bases and V 7 bases, and 10 bases lay outside the gene matches. For the CDR3, the DNA is TGTGCCAGCACGTACCAGCGGGGGGCGGGAGAGACCCAGTACTTC. This codes for CASTYQRGAGETQYF.

The V and J genes are TRBV23-1 and TRBJ1-5; tentative D call: TRBD1 (5 bases). TRBV23-1 falls under the ORF class, with uncertain function. This CDR3 is built from 17 residues. V was pared by 3 bases and J by 6 bases, with 21 bases between. The CDR3 loop is CASSQGRVPRSSQPQHF. CDR3 nucleotides: TGCGCCAGCAGTCAGGGCAGGGTCCCTCGGTCGAGTCAGCCCCAGCATTTT.

J is TRBJ1-2 and V is TRBV6-1; perhaps TRBD1 as D (6 bases). The CDR3 loop spans 14 amino acids. CDR1 and CDR2 (germline): MNHNS, SASEGT. V was trimmed by 6 bases and J by 3 bases, leaving 14 bases between them. The CDR3 is CASSPSGGDYGYTF. In DNA form, the CDR3 reads TGTGCCAGCAGCCCAAGCGGGGGCGACTATGGCTACACCTTC.

J is TRBJ1-1 and V is TRBV6-5; maybe TRBD1 (5 bases). CDR3 length equals 14 residues. Between the trimmed V and J ends, which lost 0 bases and 3 bases, there was a span of 8 bases. Germline CDR1 MNHEY, CDR2 SVGAGI. The CDR3 sequence: CASSYSPGHTEAFF. The DNA for the CDR3 is TGTGCCAGCAGTTACTCCCCGGGACACACTGAAGCTTTCTTT.

This chain connects TRBV6-5 to TRBJ1-3, with 7 bases matching TRBD1. CDR3 length equals 15 residues. CDR1 is MNHEY, CDR2 SVGAGI, per germline. The J segment lost 6 bases and the V segment lost 3 bases, leaving 8 bases of the junction unmatched. The DNA for the CDR3 is TGTGCCAGCAGTTATGAGAGACAGGGAGCAAACACCATATATTTT. As protein: CASSYERQGANTIYF.

V is TRBV4-1 and J is TRBJ1-4, with D maybe TRBD1 (6 bases). There are 20 residues in the CDR3. Germline assignment: CDR1 MGHRA and CDR2 YSYEKL. The germline V and J ends were trimmed by 1 base and 5 bases, with 26 bases remaining between them. For the CDR3, the DNA is TGCGCCAGCAGCCAAGGGGTCTCGGGGGCGCAACTGCTTGGCAATGAAAAACTGTTTTTT. Amino acid sequence: CASSQGVSGAQLLGNEKLFF.

The chain couples TRBV7-9 to TRBJ2-3, with TRBD1 matching over 8 bases. Germline lookup yields CDR1 SEHNR and CDR2 FQNEAQ (reference sequence). Trimming at V came to 4 bases and at J to 8 bases, leaving 11 bases not matched to a gene. The CDR3 covers 15 residues. The CDR3 is CASSYMTGVSGTQYF. Written as DNA, the CDR3 is TGTGCCAGCAGCTACATGACAGGGGTTAGTGGTACGCAGTATTTT.

The V and J genes are TRBV6-1 and TRBJ1-5; D is ambiguous. From germline, CDR1 is MNHNS and CDR2 SASEGT. With 6 bases removed from V and 2 bases from J, the gap between germline ends came to 11 bases. The CDR3 covers 14 residues. The DNA of the CDR3 is TGTGCCAGCAGGGGAGGTTTGGGCAATCAGCCCCAGCATTTT. Protein sequence: CASRGGLGNQPQHF.

The V call is TRBV2, the J call TRBJ1-5; D remains ambiguous. The CDR3 spans 14 residues. Germline CDR1 reads SNHLY; CDR2 reads FYNNEI. V was trimmed by 6 bases and J by 0 bases, leaving 9 bases between them. The CDR3 region is CASSPMFSNQPQHF. CDR3 sequence (DNA): TGTGCCAGCAGCCCCATGTTTAGCAATCAGCCCCAGCATTTT.

This clone was picked up one time. The J gene is TRBJ1-5, the V gene TRBV7-9; tentative D call: TRBD1 (5 bases). The V gene lost 5 bases and the J gene lost 3 bases, with 14 bases spanning the gap. Per the germline V gene, CDR1 is SEHNR and CDR2 is FQNEAQ (reference sequence). CDR3 length: 15 amino acids. The CDR3 spells CASSPGTVPNQPQHF. The CDR3 DNA reads TGTGCCAGCAGCCCCGGGACGGTGCCCAATCAGCCCCAGCATTTT.

The chain joins TRBV2 to TRBJ2-2, with 9 bases fitting TRBD2. Germline V CDR1 and CDR2: SNHLY, FYNNEI. The CDR3 covers 15 residues. J lost 1 base, V lost 7 bases, and 4 bases had no gene match. The CDR3 region has the DNA TGTGCCAGCACCCCTAGCGGGGTGAACACCGGGGAGCTGTTTTTT. It translates to CASTPSGVNTGELFF.

This CDR3 is CARSFLTGTANYGYTF. In nucleotides, the CDR3 is TGTGCCAGAAGCTTTCTCACAGGGACCGCGAACTATGGCTACACCTTC. The rearrangement joins TRBV5-3 to TRBJ1-2; weak D call: TRBD1 (6 bases). TRBV5-3 is designated an ORF whose function remains uncertain. Trimming stripped 2 bases from V and 2 bases from J, with 16 bases between. CDR3 size: 16 residues.

This clone was seen a handful of times. J is TRBJ2-7 and V is TRBV5-1; no firm D call. The CDR3 is 15 amino acids. Per germline, CDR1 SGHRS and CDR2 YFSETQ. The germline V and J ends were trimmed by 0 bases and 6 bases, with 16 bases remaining between them. The CDR3 loop reads CASSLERSGLGEQYF. The CDR3 coding sequence is TGCGCCAGCAGCTTGGAGAGATCCGGGTTGGGCGAGCAGTACTTC.

The chain combines TRBV5-4 with TRBJ2-1; no clear D gene. Germline-derived CDR1 and CDR2 are SGHNT and YYREEE (reference sequence). The CDR3 is 13 residues long. Trimming took 0 bases from V and 4 from J, leaving 5 bases between them. DNA for the CDR3: TGTGCCAGCAGCTTGGTTCAGTACAATGAGCAGTTCTTC. Encoded protein: CASSLVQYNEQFF.

J is TRBJ1-1 and V is TRBV18; D remains ambiguous. V lost 1 base and J 1 base, leaving 7 bases between the germline ends. This CDR3 contains 14 residues. Germline assignment: CDR1 KGHSH and CDR2 LQKENI. This CDR3 is CASSPQWQNTEAFF. Here the CDR3 DNA reads TGTGCCAGCTCACCACAGTGGCAGAACACTGAAGCTTTCTTT. Together with reference TRBV18 and TRBJ1-1, the CDR3 gives the full variable domain: NAGVMQNPRHLVRRRGQEARLRCSPMKGHSHVYWYRQLPEEGLKFMVYLQKENIIDESGMPKERFSAEFPKEGPSILRIQQVVRGDSAAYFCASSPQWQNTEAFFGQGTRLTVV.

The rearrangement links TRBV19 to TRBJ2-5; 7 positions agree with TRBD1. Trimming cost V 5 bases and J 5 bases; bases outside gene matches: 17. Germline CDR1 reads LNHDA; CDR2 reads SQIVND (reference sequence). The CDR3 loop spans 17 amino acids. The CDR3 region is CASSSRDRHTLWETQYF. CDR3 DNA: TGTGCCAGTAGTTCACGGGACAGACACACACTTTGGGAGACCCAGTACTTC.

The gene calls are TRBV6-5 and TRBJ2-7; D is undetermined. CDR1 is MNHEY and CDR2 is SVGAGI in the germline V gene. The length of the CDR3 is 13 residues. V lost 0 bases to trimming and J lost 6 bases, with 9 bases between them. CDR3 sequence reads: CASSYSMFSEQYF. DNA of the CDR3: TGTGCCAGCAGTTACTCGATGTTCTCCGAGCAGTACTTC.

The chain recombines TRBV18 with TRBJ1-2; TRBD1 aligns across 10 bases. With V trimmed by 3 bases and J by 7 bases, 5 bases remained unmatched. Germline loops: CDR1 KGHSH, CDR2 LQKENI. The CDR3 consists of 14 residues. The CDR3 here is CASSPGQGMTGYTF. The CDR3 nucleotides read TGTGCCAGCTCACCGGGACAGGGGATGACTGGCTACACCTTC.

V is TRBV19 and J is TRBJ1-1, with 7 bases lining up with TRBD1. Germline values: CDR1 LNHDA, CDR2 SQIVND (reference sequence). The ends lost 2 bases at V and 8 bases at J; junction bases unmatched: 5. CDR3 size: 13 residues. CDR3 loop: CASSIIQGSEAFF. In DNA, the CDR3 is TGTGCCAGTAGTATAATACAGGGGTCGGAAGCTTTCTTT.

J is TRBJ1-1 and V is TRBV9, with 11 bases matching TRBD1. CDR3 size: 16 residues. V dropped 3 bases and J dropped 3; count of bases not matched to a gene: 7. The germline V gene encodes CDR1 SGDLS and CDR2 YYNGEE. CDR3 bases: TGTGCCAGCAGCGGCCGGGACAGGGGGACTTACACTGAAGCTTTCTTT. Translating it yields CASSGRDRGTYTEAFF.

The chain employs TRBV19 and TRBJ1-2; D call uncertain. Germline CDR1 and CDR2: LNHDA and SQIVND (reference sequence). V was shortened by 3 bases and J by 2 bases, with 7 bases between the two germline ends. The CDR3 contains 13 residues. CDR3 loop: CASSMYTNYGYTF. CDR3 DNA: TGTGCCAGTAGTATGTACACAAACTATGGCTACACCTTC.

This sequence joins TRBV18 and TRBJ1-4; D may be TRBD1 (6 bases). This CDR3 is built from 15 residues. V lost 1 base, J lost 8 bases, and 14 bases lay in between. Germline V gene data show CDR1 as KGHSH and CDR2 as LQKENI. CDR3 loop: CASSPLPGVGEKLFF. CDR3 sequence (DNA): TGTGCCAGCTCACCACTTCCAGGGGTAGGAGAAAAACTGTTTTTT.